This T cell receptor (beta chain) was identified during a study of cytomegalovirus exposure and HLA in healthy donors. Details on this clone: The antigen is undetermined.

The CDR3 runs 16 residues. Germline V CDR1 and CDR2: SGHRS, YFSETQ. The trim removed 1 base at V and 5 bases at J, leaving 7 bases unmatched. The PCR contained 60 Vbeta and 13 Jbeta primers. Repertoires were generated with immunoSEQ multiplex PCR, while TCRdb's copy carries only in-frame clones and drops some. The table includes approximately 100,000 clones, around nine tenths detected once. Findings and caveats of the study: As was reported, the HLA-A and HLA-B alleles of most subjects were accurately predicted from TCR beta sequences. In a later analysis, productive TCRs from donors in an Asian-associated ancestry cluster reportedly carried fewer N-insertions than the cohort mean.

This sequence originates from a man aged 25 to 45 in good health and CMV-seropositive. This rearrangement joins TRBV5-1 to TRBJ2-2; 8 bases fit TRBD1. Sequenced input: PBMCs. As DNA, the CDR3 is TGCGCCAGCAGCTTGCTAGGACAGGGCGAAACCGGGGAGCTGTTTTTT. This encodes CASSLLGQGETGELFF.